The 32 T cell receptor beta chains given below trace back to one sample, sequenced in a study of blood T cell repertoires in COVID-19. Profiling relied on immunoSEQ multiplex PCR, and the TCRdb table lists in-frame clones only, not all of them. This repertoire shows about 240,000 clones, about nine tenths found once; its top ten account for 5.5% to 6.5%. The sample consisted of peripheral blood. All receptors derive from a man aged 55 to 69 with acute or convalescent COVID-19.

This clone has a single count. In DNA form, the CDR3 reads TGTGCCAGCAGTTTACGACAGGGGACAGCCTACTACTATGGCTACACCTTC. Translated: CASSLRQGTAYYYGYTF. This chain connects TRBV28 to TRBJ1-2, with 8 positions matching TRBD1. CDR1 is MDHEN and CDR2 is SYDVKM in the germline V gene. The CDR3 is 17 amino acids. The junction had 11 bases not matched to a gene; V was cut back by 2 bases and J by 3 bases.

CDR3 region: CASSLKPAEPYEQYF. The CDR3 coding sequence is TGTGCCAGCAGCTTAAAGCCAGCGGAGCCCTACGAGCAGTACTTC. The rearrangement joins TRBV7-3 to TRBJ2-7, with D possibly being TRBD2 (5 bases). From germline, CDR1 is SGHTA and CDR2 FQGTGA. The CDR3 consists of 15 residues. Trimming took 1 base from V and 2 from J, leaving 12 bases between them. The full variable domain, in which reference TRBV7-3 and TRBJ2-7 provide the parts outside the CDR3, is GAGVSQTPSNKVTEKGKYVELRCDPISGHTALYWYRQSLGQGPEFLIYFQGTGAADDSGLPNDRFFAVRPEGSVSTLKIQRTERGDSAVYLCASSLKPAEPYEQYFGPGTRLTVT.

The chain uses TRBV27 and TRBJ2-1; D is perhaps TRBD2 (8 bases). This CDR3 spans 19 amino acids. V was shortened by 1 base and J by 1 base, with 20 bases between the two germline ends. Per germline, CDR1 MNHEY and CDR2 SMNVEV (reference sequence). CDR3 in DNA: TGTGCCAGCAGTTTATTTGGCGGGAGGTCAGGGGGGTCCTACAATGAGCAGTTCTTC. Translation gives CASSLFGGRSGGSYNEQFF.

J is TRBJ1-6 and V is TRBV2; weak D call: TRBD1 (6 bases). From germline, CDR1 is SNHLY and CDR2 FYNNEI. This CDR3 is 16 amino acids long. Trimming pared 4 bases from V and 7 bases from J, leaving 17 bases between. The CDR3 sequence is CASSGSGGSRNSPLHF. The CDR3 coding sequence is TGTGCCAGCAGTGGTTCTGGGGGCTCACGAAATTCACCCCTCCACTTT.

CDR3 sequence: CAISEPLNANTGELFF. The CDR3 nucleotides read TGTGCCATCAGTGAGCCCCTAAACGCGAACACCGGGGAGCTGTTTTTT. The chain combines TRBV10-3 with TRBJ2-2, with D uncertain. Germline CDR1 reads ENHRY; CDR2 reads SYGVKD. The CDR3 contains 16 residues. V dropped 2 bases and J dropped 0 bases, with 10 bases sitting between them.

The chain employs TRBV7-2 and TRBJ2-3, with D maybe TRBD1 (5 bases). V shed 3 bases and J shed 0 bases, with 19 bases lying between them. The germline gives CDR1 SGHTA, CDR2 FQGNSA. There are 18 residues in the CDR3. Written as DNA, the CDR3 is TGTGCCAGCAGCTTCCGAGCACCTGACAGCAGTAGCACAGATACGCAGTATTTT. Translated: CASSFRAPDSSSTDTQYF.

The chain carries TRBV30 and TRBJ2-3, with a possible D match to TRBD2 (5 bases). Germline V gene lookup returns CDR1 GTSNPN and CDR2 SVGIG (reference sequence). The CDR3 covers 14 residues. V lost 4 bases to trimming and J lost 2 bases, with 13 bases between them. The CDR3 loop is CAWIWSGDTDTQYF. The DNA of the CDR3 is TGTGCCTGGATCTGGTCCGGGGACACAGATACGCAGTATTTT.

The chain uses TRBV12-3 or TRBV12-4 and TRBJ2-7; D gene ambiguous. The CDR3 contains 13 residues. Trimming stripped 6 bases from V and 0 bases from J, with 9 bases between. CDR3 protein: CASSQAVSYEQYF. In DNA, the CDR3 is TGTGCCAGCAGCCAGGCTGTCTCCTACGAGCAGTACTTC.

The rearrangement links TRBV10-1 to TRBJ1-4, with 8 positions matching TRBD1. There are 14 residues in the CDR3. With V trimmed by 2 bases and J by 6 bases, 2 bases remained unmatched. Per germline, CDR1 WNHNN and CDR2 SYGVQD (reference sequence). This chain's CDR3 is CASSEDRGDEKLFF. CDR3 DNA: TGCGCCAGCAGTGAGGACAGGGGAGATGAAAAACTGTTTTTT.

V and J are TRBV24-1 and TRBJ2-2; the match to TRBD1 covers 7 bases. This CDR3 region has 13 residues. The J segment lost 4 bases and the V segment lost 7 bases, leaving 2 bases of the junction unmatched. Germline V lookup: CDR1 KGHDR, CDR2 SFDVKD. CDR3 amino acids: CATRPGGTGELFF. As DNA, the CDR3 is TGTGCCACCAGACCAGGGGGCACCGGGGAGCTGTTTTTT.

The chain uses TRBV30 and TRBJ2-7; 9 nucleotides agree with TRBD1. This CDR3 is 14 amino acids long. Germline V gene lookup returns CDR1 GTSNPN and CDR2 SVGIG (reference sequence). J was trimmed by 3 bases and V by 4 bases; bases with no gene match: 7. In nucleotides, the CDR3 is TGTGCCTGGACCCTAGACAGGGGGTACTACGAGCAGTACTTC. The encoded protein is CAWTLDRGYYEQYF. Using reference TRBV30 and TRBJ2-7 for the parts outside the CDR3, the full variable domain is SQTIHQWPATLVQPVGSPLSLECTVEGTSNPNLYWYRQAAGRGLQLLFYSVGIGQISSEVPQNLSASRPQDRQFILSSKKLLLSDSGFYLCAWTLDRGYYEQYFGPGTRLTVT.

The chain combines TRBV19 with TRBJ1-1; D is perhaps TRBD1 (5 bases). V lost 1 base, J lost 3 bases, and 12 bases lay in between. Per the germline V gene, CDR1 is LNHDA and CDR2 is SQIVND (reference sequence). CDR3 length: 15 amino acids. Here the CDR3 reads CASSIVGDRYTEAFF. CDR3 DNA sequence: TGTGCCAGTAGTATAGTAGGAGACAGATACACTGAAGCTTTCTTT.

The chain joins TRBV27 to TRBJ1-6, with 11 bases matching TRBD1. The V gene's germline CDR1 is MNHEY and CDR2 SMNVEV (reference sequence). There are 13 residues in the CDR3. Trimming took 6 bases from V and 9 from J; bases not matched to a gene: 1. The CDR3 is CASSGTGGSPLHF. As DNA, the CDR3 is TGTGCCAGCAGCGGGACAGGGGGTTCACCCCTCCACTTT.

J is TRBJ2-5 and V is TRBV19; no clear D. Per germline, CDR1 LNHDA and CDR2 SQIVND (reference sequence). Trimming left V 5 bases short and J 2 bases short, with 15 bases between. This CDR3 is 15 amino acids long. This chain's CDR3 is CASSPRRSAQETQYF. CDR3 nucleotides: TGTGCCAGTAGTCCCCGAAGGAGCGCTCAAGAGACCCAGTACTTC.

This rearrangement joins TRBV28 to TRBJ1-5; 8 bases map to TRBD1. Per the germline V gene, CDR1 is MDHEN and CDR2 is SYDVKM. V was pared by 4 bases and J by 0 bases, with 8 bases of the junction left unmatched. CDR3 length equals 17 residues. In DNA form, the CDR3 reads TGTGCCAGCAGTTCCCCGGAGCAGGGGGCTAGCAATCAGCCCCAGCATTTT. This codes for CASSSPEQGASNQPQHF.

This sequence joins TRBV3-1 (or the pseudogene TRBV3-2) and TRBJ2-7, with a weak D call TRBD2 (7 bases). Germline CDR1 reads LGHDT; CDR2 reads YNNKEL (reference sequence). V dropped 3 bases and J dropped 13 bases, with 16 bases sitting between them. The CDR3 consists of 12 residues. The DNA for the CDR3 is TGTGCCAGCAGCCACCTTGGGGAGGGGGAATACTTC. Translating it yields CASSHLGEGEYF.

The J gene is TRBJ1-1, the V gene TRBV5-1; 7 positions match TRBD1. The CDR3 spans 15 residues. V lost 4 bases to trimming and J lost 2 bases; unmatched junction nucleotides: 8. Germline CDR1 SGHRS, CDR2 YFSETQ. The CDR3 region is CASSRGNRGNTEAFF. The CDR3 DNA reads TGCGCCAGCAGCCGGGGAAACAGGGGAAACACTGAAGCTTTCTTT.

The rearrangement links TRBV5-4 to TRBJ1-4; D gene ambiguous. V lost 4 bases to trimming and J lost 1 base, with 11 bases between them. CDR1 SGHNT and CDR2 YYREEE come from the germline V gene (reference sequence). The CDR3 covers 15 residues. This CDR3 is CASSVDGRTNEKLFF. As DNA, the CDR3 is TGTGCCAGCAGCGTGGACGGGAGAACTAATGAAAAACTGTTTTTT.

The J gene is TRBJ2-2, the V gene TRBV7-3; a possible D gene is TRBD2 (6 bases). The CDR3 consists of 15 residues. Trimming removed 1 base at V and 2 bases at J, with 8 bases between. Looked up from germline, CDR1 is SGHTA and CDR2 is FQGTGA. The CDR3 nucleotides read TGTGCCAGCAGCTTAATGGGGGGTAACACCGGGGAGCTGTTTTTT. Translating gives CASSLMGGNTGELFF.

This chain connects TRBV14 to TRBJ2-7; D is unresolved. CDR3 size: 14 residues. V was cut by 0 bases and J by 7 bases, with 13 bases left in between. The V gene's germline CDR1 is SGHDN and CDR2 FVKESK. The CDR3 sequence: CASSQEYYRSEQYF. The CDR3 nucleotides read TGTGCCAGCAGCCAAGAATATTATCGTAGTGAGCAGTACTTC.

This clone turned up a few times. The chain couples TRBV11-3 to TRBJ2-5, with D maybe TRBD1 (8 bases). The germline gives CDR1 SGHNT, CDR2 YENEEA. Between the trimmed V and J ends, which lost 5 bases and 1 base, there was a span of 14 bases. The CDR3 length is 15 residues. This chain's CDR3 is CASSHRGGLQETQYF. The CDR3 DNA sequence: TGTGCCAGCAGCCACAGGGGGGGACTCCAAGAGACCCAGTACTTC.

The table lists this clone with a count of one. The J gene is TRBJ1-6, the V gene TRBV19, with TRBD1 as a possible D gene (6 bases). The V gene's germline CDR1 is LNHDA and CDR2 SQIVND (reference sequence). This CDR3 spans 14 amino acids. Between the trimmed V and J ends, which lost 5 bases and 6 bases, there was a span of 11 bases. CDR3 sequence: CASSSARGNSPLHF. The CDR3 DNA is TGTGCCAGTAGTTCGGCCAGGGGTAATTCACCCCTCCACTTT. The full variable domain, in which reference TRBV19 and TRBJ1-6 provide the parts outside the CDR3, is DGGITQSPKYLFRKEGQNVTLSCEQNLNHDAMYWYRQDPGQGLRLIYYSQIVNDFQKGDIAEGYSVSREKKESFPLTVTSAQKNPTAFYLCASSSARGNSPLHFGNGTRLTVT.

The chain carries TRBV7-2 and TRBJ1-4, with 8 nucleotides matching TRBD1. Germline V gives CDR1 SGHTA, CDR2 FQGNSA. The J segment lost 4 bases and the V segment lost 2 bases, leaving 3 bases of the junction unmatched. The CDR3 is 15 residues long. Here the CDR3 reads CASSLQGANNEKLFF. The CDR3 coding sequence is TGTGCCAGCAGCTTACAGGGGGCGAATAATGAAAAACTGTTTTTT.

The chain carries TRBV19 and TRBJ2-5, with D tentatively TRBD1 (6 bases). This CDR3 has 13 amino acids. Germline V gene lookup returns CDR1 LNHDA and CDR2 SQIVND (reference sequence). V lost 10 bases to trimming and J lost 5 bases, with 17 bases between them. Here the CDR3 reads CATSGQLDETQYF. CDR3 DNA sequence: TGTGCCACAAGCGGACAGCTGGACGAGACCCAGTACTTC.

This rearrangement joins TRBV5-3 to TRBJ1-2; 10 bases map to TRBD1. TRBV5-3 is given ORF status, its function remaining uncertain. The junction had 14 bases not matched to a gene; V was cut back by 4 bases and J by 8 bases. There are 16 residues in the CDR3. DNA of the CDR3: TGTGCCAGAAGCCCGGTCGGGACAGGGGAACCCTTAGGCTACACCTTC. Translated: CARSPVGTGEPLGYTF.

This chain connects TRBV28 to TRBJ2-5; D might be TRBD1 (5 bases). This CDR3 spans 15 amino acids. Trimming took off 6 bases at V and 3 bases at J, with 17 bases between the two ends. The germline V gene has CDR1 MDHEN and CDR2 SYDVKM. The CDR3 sequence: CASSSLMGREETQYF. CDR3 DNA sequence: TGTGCCAGCAGCTCCCTGATGGGGCGCGAAGAGACCCAGTACTTC.

As to this clone: The same CDR3 also results from other DNA sequences found in this sample. The V and J genes are TRBV7-2 and TRBJ2-5; D is unclear. The CDR3 sequence is 11 residues long. V dropped 5 bases and J dropped 2 bases, with 3 bases sitting between them. The V gene's germline CDR1 is SGHTA and CDR2 FQGNSA. CDR3 protein: CASSLQETQYF. CDR3 in DNA: TGTGCCAGCAGCCTACAAGAGACCCAGTACTTC.

The chain joins TRBV30 to TRBJ1-6, with 9 bases fitting TRBD1. The CDR3 extends over 14 amino acids. The ends lost 2 bases at V and 11 bases at J; junction bases unmatched: 7. Germline CDR1 is GTSNPN and CDR2 is SVGIG (reference sequence). CDR3 sequence reads: CAWSHTGGAAPLHF. Written as DNA, the CDR3 is TGTGCCTGGAGTCACACAGGGGGCGCGGCACCCCTCCACTTT.

The rearrangement links TRBV10-3 to TRBJ2-2; 8 bases align to TRBD2. The ends lost 5 bases at V and 5 bases at J; junction bases unmatched: 13. This CDR3 has 17 amino acids. Per germline, CDR1 ENHRY and CDR2 SYGVKD. CDR3 region: CAISYGAAGDLTGELFF. The DNA for the CDR3 is TGTGCCATCAGTTATGGGGCAGCGGGAGATCTTACCGGGGAGCTGTTTTTT.

The V and J genes are TRBV13 and TRBJ2-7, with 15 bases aligning to TRBD2. Germline values: CDR1 PRHDT, CDR2 FYEKMQ (reference sequence). V was pared by 3 bases and J by 5 bases, with 8 bases of the junction left unmatched. This CDR3 is built from 17 residues. The CDR3 DNA sequence: TGTGCCAGCAGCTTGCCTGGGACTAGCGGGAGGAGGCACGAGCAGTACTTC. Translated, it gives CASSLPGTSGRRHEQYF. The entire variable domain, with the rest obtained from reference TRBV13 and TRBJ2-7, is as follows: AAGVIQSPRHLIKEKRETATLKCYPIPRHDTVYWYQQGPGQDPQFLISFYEKMQSDKGSIPDRFSAQQFSDYHSELNMSSLELGDSALYFCASSLPGTSGRRHEQYFGPGTRLTVT.

The rearrangement links TRBV12-3 or TRBV12-4 to TRBJ1-1; D call uncertain. The CDR3 runs to 13 residues. V lost 1 base to trimming and J lost 4 bases, with 7 bases between them. CDR3: CASSLGSGTEAFF. CDR3 nucleotides: TGTGCCAGCAGTTTAGGGTCCGGCACTGAAGCTTTCTTT.

This chain links TRBV5-1 with TRBJ2-3, with D perhaps matching TRBD2 (7 bases). Per the germline V gene, CDR1 is SGHRS and CDR2 is YFSETQ. There are 17 residues in the CDR3. V was pared by 0 bases and J by 2 bases, with 16 bases between. The CDR3 sequence is CASSLGSAGADTDTQYF. CDR3 sequence (DNA): TGCGCCAGCAGCTTGGGCTCGGCGGGGGCTGACACAGATACGCAGTATTTT.